Following are 19 T cell receptor beta chains from one sample sequenced in a study of cytomegalovirus exposure and HLA in healthy donors. The PCR made use of 60 Vbeta and 13 Jbeta primers. This table comes from immunoSEQ multiplex PCR, and its TCRdb copy is limited to in-frame clones, with some not included. This sample has roughly 120,000 clones, with about four fifths found just once. Sample: PBMCs. Receptors originate from a male donor in good health and CMV-seropositive.

The V and J genes are TRBV7-2 and TRBJ2-7; TRBD2 might be the D (5 bases). The CDR3 is 14 residues long. Per the germline V gene, CDR1 is SGHTA and CDR2 is FQGNSA. With 1 base removed from V and 4 bases from J, the gap between germline ends came to 11 bases. For the CDR3, the DNA is TGTGCCAGCAGCTTAGTGGGAGTGAAGTACGAGCAGTACTTC. It yields the protein CASSLVGVKYEQYF.

This chain links TRBV7-6 with TRBJ2-7; 7 positions agree with TRBD2. Germline assignment: CDR1 SGHVS and CDR2 FNYEAQ. J lost 2 bases, V lost 8 bases, and 12 bases had no gene match. The CDR3 totals 15 residues. The CDR3 sequence is CASRSGGPGTYEQYF. CDR3 nucleotides: TGTGCCAGCCGGTCGGGGGGTCCCGGGACCTACGAGCAGTACTTC.

This chain joins TRBV13 and TRBJ2-3, with a weak D call TRBD2 (5 bases). Germline assignment: CDR1 PRHDT and CDR2 FYEKMQ (reference sequence). CDR3 length equals 14 residues. Trimming removed 2 bases from V and 6 bases from J, with 12 bases in between. The chain's CDR3 is CASSLIQSGDTQYF. CDR3 DNA: TGTGCCAGCAGCTTAATACAGTCGGGGGATACGCAGTATTTT.

This clone was seen only once. V is TRBV5-6 and J is TRBJ1-5, with 7 bases fitting TRBD1. CDR3 length equals 17 residues. Germline V lookup: CDR1 SGHDT, CDR2 YYEEEE. The J segment lost 4 bases and the V segment lost 4 bases, leaving 14 bases of the junction unmatched. CDR3 amino acids: CASSRRDRVDLNQPQHF. Here the CDR3 DNA reads TGTGCCAGCAGCCGCCGGGACAGAGTGGACCTAAATCAGCCCCAGCATTTT. Supplemented by reference TRBV5-6 and TRBJ1-5, the full variable domain reads DAGVTQSPTHLIKTRGQQVTLRCSPKSGHDTVSWYQQALGQGPQFIFQYYEEEERQRGNFPDRFSGHQFPNYSSELNVNALLLGDSALYLCASSRRDRVDLNQPQHFGDGTRLSIL.

The chain is built from TRBV30 and TRBJ1-2, with 7 bases lining up with TRBD1. V trimming: 4 bases; J trimming: 4 bases; junction bases outside the gene matches: 18. This CDR3 is 17 amino acids long. Per germline, CDR1 GTSNPN and CDR2 SVGIG (reference sequence). This CDR3 is CAWKGADRRLNLYGYTF. The CDR3 bases are TGTGCCTGGAAGGGGGCGGACAGACGCCTAAACCTCTATGGCTACACCTTC.

This clone was seen only a few times. The V gene is TRBV19, the J gene TRBJ2-1, with 8 bases matching TRBD2. In germline, CDR1 is LNHDA, CDR2 SQIVND (reference sequence). V shed 0 bases and J 12 bases; nucleotides not matched to a gene: 7. The CDR3 loop spans 14 amino acids. The CDR3 coding sequence is TGTGCCAGTAGTATAGATAGGGGGACTAGTCCGCAGTTCTTC. Protein: CASSIDRGTSPQFF.

This clone was counted a few times. This chain joins TRBV7-3 and TRBJ2-2; 7 bases map to TRBD2. CDR3 size: 14 residues. The V and J ends lost 3 bases and 6 bases, in that order; junction bases with no gene match: 4. CDR1 SGHTA and CDR2 FQGTGA come from the germline V gene. CDR3 DNA: TGTGCCAGCAGCTTGCGGGGGATGGCCGGGGAGCTGTTTTTT. Protein product: CASSLRGMAGELFF.

The chain joins TRBV18 to TRBJ2-2, with D perhaps matching TRBD1 (6 bases). CDR1 is KGHSH, CDR2 LQKENI, per germline. The CDR3 contains 14 residues. Trimming left V 2 bases short and J 6 bases short, with 10 bases between. CDR3 sequence reads: CASSPNRASGELFF. CDR3 bases: TGTGCCAGCTCACCAAACAGGGCTTCCGGGGAGCTGTTTTTT.

V usage is TRBV19 and J usage is TRBJ2-2, with 11 bases fitting TRBD2. Germline CDR1 LNHDA, CDR2 SQIVND (reference sequence). The CDR3 sequence is 14 residues long. Unmatched junction bases numbered 1, after V lost 7 bases and J lost 3 bases. The CDR3 DNA reads TGTGCCAGTAAGGGACTAGCGGACACCGGGGAGCTGTTTTTT. It specifies CASKGLADTGELFF.

This chain links TRBV7-2 with TRBJ2-1, with 7 bases identical to TRBD2. The V gene's germline CDR1 is SGHTA and CDR2 FQGNSA. This CDR3 is 13 amino acids long. Trimming cost V 1 base and J 7 bases; bases outside gene matches: 1. The CDR3 protein is CASSLGGGNEQFF. The CDR3 bases are TGTGCCAGCAGCTTAGGCGGGGGAAATGAGCAGTTCTTC. Complete variable domain (other parts from reference TRBV7-2 and TRBJ2-1): GAGVSQSPSNKVTEKGKDVELRCDPISGHTALYWYRQSLGQGLEFLIYFQGNSAPDKSGLPSDRFSAERTGGSVSTLTIQRTQQEDSAVYLCASSLGGGNEQFFGPGTRLTVL.

This chain uses TRBV27 with TRBJ2-7; tentatively, D is TRBD2 (6 bases). The CDR3 consists of 14 residues. The V end was cut by 3 bases, the J end by 6 bases, with 15 bases between. Germline-derived CDR1 and CDR2 are MNHEY and SMNVEV (reference sequence). CDR3 amino acids: CASSFDRELSEQYF. The DNA for the CDR3 is TGTGCCAGCAGTTTCGATCGGGAGCTCTCCGAGCAGTACTTC.

This sequence joins TRBV11-2 and TRBJ1-2; D remains unclear. CDR1 and CDR2 (germline): SGHAT, FQNNGV. The CDR3 runs to 13 residues. Trimming removed 10 bases from V and 2 bases from J, with 14 bases in between. The CDR3 reads CATTSGGNYGYTF. DNA of the CDR3: TGTGCCACCACTTCAGGAGGGAACTATGGCTACACCTTC. The full variable domain, with the rest looked up from reference TRBV11-2 and TRBJ1-2, is EAGVAQSPRYKIIEKRQSVAFWCNPISGHATLYWYQQILGQGPKLLIQFQNNGVVDDSQLPKDRFSAERLKGVDSTLKIQPAKLEDSAVYLCATTSGGNYGYTFGSGTRLTVV.

The rearrangement links TRBV28 to TRBJ1-1; tentatively, D is TRBD1 (5 bases). CDR1 and CDR2 from the germline V gene are MDHEN and SYDVKM. The V end was cut by 9 bases, the J end by 4 bases, with 15 bases between. The CDR3 has 13 residues. The CDR3 region is CASFQGSGTEAFF. As DNA, the CDR3 is TGTGCCAGTTTTCAGGGATCGGGCACTGAAGCTTTCTTT.

This rearrangement joins TRBV5-5 to TRBJ1-2, with 8 nucleotides matching TRBD1. V lost 2 bases to trimming and J lost 6 bases; unmatched junction nucleotides: 12. CDR1 and CDR2 (germline): SGHKS, YYEKEE (reference sequence). The CDR3 contains 16 residues. The CDR3 sequence is CASSLAPGQGEHGYTF. The DNA for the CDR3 is TGTGCCAGCAGCTTAGCCCCCGGACAGGGAGAGCATGGCTACACCTTC.

The chain links TRBV9 to TRBJ1-2; the D is unclear. V gave up 4 bases and J gave up 5 bases, with 18 bases separating them. The CDR3 covers 15 residues. Germline V gives CDR1 SGDLS, CDR2 YYNGEE. CDR3 coding DNA: TGTGCCAGCAGCCTCCCTGACGAGGGTGGATATGGCTACACCTTC. Protein: CASSLPDEGGYGYTF.

The J gene is TRBJ2-7, the V gene TRBV5-4; 10 bases match TRBD2. The junction had 11 bases not matched to a gene; V was cut back by 9 bases and J by 5 bases. The CDR3 covers 14 residues. Germline V gene lookup returns CDR1 SGHNT and CDR2 YYREEE (reference sequence). The CDR3 DNA sequence: TGTGCCACAGCAGGGACTAGCGTCACAAACGAGCAGTACTTC. This encodes CATAGTSVTNEQYF.

This clone showed up just a few times. The rearrangement uses TRBV11-1 and TRBJ2-6; tentative D call: TRBD1 (5 bases). The CDR3 is 17 amino acids. V was cut by 6 bases and J by 1 base, with 16 bases left in between. The germline CDR1 and CDR2 sequences are SGHAT and FQDESV (reference sequence). CDR3 in amino acids: CASSYMGPRSGANVLTF. CDR3 sequence (DNA): TGTGCCAGCAGTTACATGGGGCCAAGGTCTGGGGCCAACGTCCTGACTTTC.

The rearrangement uses TRBV6-1 and TRBJ2-2; D not resolved. This CDR3 is built from 13 residues. Germline V gene data show CDR1 as MNHNS and CDR2 as SASEGT. Trimming took 6 bases from V and 3 from J, leaving 8 bases between them. CDR3 in DNA: TGTGCCAGCAGGGGCAGATACACCGGGGAGCTGTTTTTT. As protein: CASRGRYTGELFF.

This clone came up a few times. The rearrangement joins TRBV6-1 to TRBJ1-6, with D uncertain. CDR1 is MNHNS, CDR2 SASEGT, per germline. This CDR3 spans 17 amino acids. V lost 3 bases to trimming and J lost 11 bases, with 23 bases between them. The CDR3 protein is CASSDHPGGKSGTPLHF. In DNA form, the CDR3 reads TGTGCCAGCAGTGACCATCCGGGAGGGAAGAGCGGGACACCCCTCCACTTT.